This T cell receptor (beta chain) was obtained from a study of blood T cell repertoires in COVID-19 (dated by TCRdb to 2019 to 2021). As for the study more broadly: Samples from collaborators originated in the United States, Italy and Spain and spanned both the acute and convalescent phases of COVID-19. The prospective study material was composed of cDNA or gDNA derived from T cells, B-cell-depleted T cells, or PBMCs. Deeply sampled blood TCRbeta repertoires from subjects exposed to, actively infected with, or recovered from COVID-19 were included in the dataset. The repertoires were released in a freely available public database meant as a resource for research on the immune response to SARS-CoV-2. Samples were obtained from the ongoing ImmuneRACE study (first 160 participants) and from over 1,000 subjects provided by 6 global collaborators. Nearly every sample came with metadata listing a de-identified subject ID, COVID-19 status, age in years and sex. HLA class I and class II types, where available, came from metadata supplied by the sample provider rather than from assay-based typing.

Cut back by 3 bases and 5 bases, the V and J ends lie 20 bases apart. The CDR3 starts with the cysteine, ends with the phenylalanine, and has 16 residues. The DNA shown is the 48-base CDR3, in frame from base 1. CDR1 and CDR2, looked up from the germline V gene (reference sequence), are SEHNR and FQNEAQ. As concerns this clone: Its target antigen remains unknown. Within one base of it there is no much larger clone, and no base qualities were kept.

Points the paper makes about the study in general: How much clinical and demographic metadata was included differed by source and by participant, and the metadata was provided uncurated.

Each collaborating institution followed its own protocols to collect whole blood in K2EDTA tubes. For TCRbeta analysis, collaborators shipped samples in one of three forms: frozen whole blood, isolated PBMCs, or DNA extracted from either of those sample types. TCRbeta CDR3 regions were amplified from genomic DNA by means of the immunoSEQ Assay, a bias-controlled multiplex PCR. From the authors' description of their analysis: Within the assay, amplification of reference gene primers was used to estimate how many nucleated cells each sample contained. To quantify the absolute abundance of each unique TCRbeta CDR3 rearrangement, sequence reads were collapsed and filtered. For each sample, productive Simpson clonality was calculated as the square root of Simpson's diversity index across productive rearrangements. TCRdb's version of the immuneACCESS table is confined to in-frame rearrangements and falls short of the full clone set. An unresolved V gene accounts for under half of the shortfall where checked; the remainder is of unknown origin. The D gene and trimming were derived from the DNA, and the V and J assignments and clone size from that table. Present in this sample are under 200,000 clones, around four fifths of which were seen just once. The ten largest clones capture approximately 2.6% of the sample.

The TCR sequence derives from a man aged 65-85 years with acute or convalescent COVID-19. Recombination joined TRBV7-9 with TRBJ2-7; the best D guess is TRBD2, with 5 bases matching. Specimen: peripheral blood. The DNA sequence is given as TGTGCCAGCAGCTTTTCCTCTAGAGGGAATATCGACGAGCAGTACTTC. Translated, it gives CASSFSSRGNIDEQYF.